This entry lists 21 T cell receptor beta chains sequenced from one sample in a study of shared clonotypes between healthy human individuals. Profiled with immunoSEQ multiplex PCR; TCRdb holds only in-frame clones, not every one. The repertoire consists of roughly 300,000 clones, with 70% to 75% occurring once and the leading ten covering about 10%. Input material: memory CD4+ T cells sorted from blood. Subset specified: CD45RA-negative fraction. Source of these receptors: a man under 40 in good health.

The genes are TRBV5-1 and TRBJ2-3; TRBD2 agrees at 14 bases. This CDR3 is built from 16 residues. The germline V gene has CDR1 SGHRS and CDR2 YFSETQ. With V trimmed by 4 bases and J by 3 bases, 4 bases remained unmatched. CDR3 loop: CASSTRLAGGTDTQYF. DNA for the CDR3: TGCGCCAGCAGCACCCGACTAGCGGGAGGGACAGATACGCAGTATTTT.

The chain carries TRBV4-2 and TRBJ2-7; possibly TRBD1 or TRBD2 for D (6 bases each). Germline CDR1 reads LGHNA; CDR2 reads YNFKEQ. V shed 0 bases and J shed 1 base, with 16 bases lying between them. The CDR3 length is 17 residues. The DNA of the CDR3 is TGTGCCAGCAGCCAAGACTTTGGGGGGCATGGATCCTACGAGCAGTACTTC. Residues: CASSQDFGGHGSYEQYF.

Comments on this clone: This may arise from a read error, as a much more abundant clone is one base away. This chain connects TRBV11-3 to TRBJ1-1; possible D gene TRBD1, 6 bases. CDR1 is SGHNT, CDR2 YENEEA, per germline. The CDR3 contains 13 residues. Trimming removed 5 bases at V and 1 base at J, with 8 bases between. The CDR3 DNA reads TGTGCCAGCAGCCAGACAGGGAACACTGAAGCTTTCTTT. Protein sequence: CASSQTGNTEAFF. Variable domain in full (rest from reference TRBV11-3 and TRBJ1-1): EAGVVQSPRYKIIEKKQPVAFWCNPISGHNTLYWYLQNLGQGPELLIRYENEEAVDDSQLPKDRFSAERLKGVDSTLKIQPAELGDSAVYLCASSQTGNTEAFFGQGTRLTVV.

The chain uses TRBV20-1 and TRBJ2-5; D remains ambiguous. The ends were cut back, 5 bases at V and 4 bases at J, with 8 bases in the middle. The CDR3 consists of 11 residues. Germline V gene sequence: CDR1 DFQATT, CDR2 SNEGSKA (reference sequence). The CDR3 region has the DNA TGCAGTGCTTCCCAGACAGAGACCCAGTACTTC. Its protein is CSASQTETQYF.

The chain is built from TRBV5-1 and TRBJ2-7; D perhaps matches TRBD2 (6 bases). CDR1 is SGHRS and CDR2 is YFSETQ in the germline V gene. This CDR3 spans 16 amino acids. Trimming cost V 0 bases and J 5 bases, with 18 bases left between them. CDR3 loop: CASSLGLAKANDEQYF. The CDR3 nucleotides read TGCGCCAGCAGCTTGGGGCTAGCGAAGGCAAACGACGAGCAGTACTTC.

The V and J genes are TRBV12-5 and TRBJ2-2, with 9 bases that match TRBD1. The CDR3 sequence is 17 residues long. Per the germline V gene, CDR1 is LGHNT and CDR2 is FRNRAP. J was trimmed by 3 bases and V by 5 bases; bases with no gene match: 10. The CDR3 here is CASGPGQGSQDTGELFF. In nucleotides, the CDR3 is TGTGCTAGTGGTCCAGGACAGGGGAGTCAGGACACCGGGGAGCTGTTTTTT. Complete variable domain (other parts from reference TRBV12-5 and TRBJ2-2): DARVTQTPRHKVTEMGQEVTMRCQPILGHNTVFWYRQTMMQGLELLAYFRNRAPLDDSGMPKDRFSAEMPDATLATLKIQPSEPRDSAVYFCASGPGQGSQDTGELFFGEGSRLTVL.

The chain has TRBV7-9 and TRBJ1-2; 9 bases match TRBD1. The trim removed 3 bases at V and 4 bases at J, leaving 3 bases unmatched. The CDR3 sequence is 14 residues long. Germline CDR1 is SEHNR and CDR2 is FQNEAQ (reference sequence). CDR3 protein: CASSLGQGGYGYTF. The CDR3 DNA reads TGTGCCAGCAGCTTGGGACAGGGAGGCTATGGCTACACCTTC.

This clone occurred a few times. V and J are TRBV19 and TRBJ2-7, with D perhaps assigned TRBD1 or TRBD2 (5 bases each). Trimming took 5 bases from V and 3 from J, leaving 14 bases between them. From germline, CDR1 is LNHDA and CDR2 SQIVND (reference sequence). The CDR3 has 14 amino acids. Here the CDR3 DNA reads TGTGCCAGTAGTTCCCCGGGACGGAGCTACGAGCAGTACTTC. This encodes CASSSPGRSYEQYF.

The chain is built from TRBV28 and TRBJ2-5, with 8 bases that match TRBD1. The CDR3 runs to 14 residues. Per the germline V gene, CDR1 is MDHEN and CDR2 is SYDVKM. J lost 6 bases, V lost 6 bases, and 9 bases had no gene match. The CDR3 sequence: CASSLTDRGKTQYF. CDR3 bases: TGTGCCAGCAGCCTGACCGACAGGGGAAAGACCCAGTACTTC.

This CDR3 is CASSLSGLQETQYF. CDR3 DNA sequence: TGTGCCAGCAGCTTGAGCGGACTGCAAGAGACCCAGTACTTC. The V and J genes are TRBV6-6 and TRBJ2-5; tentative D call: TRBD2 (5 bases). Looked up from germline, CDR1 is MNHNY and CDR2 is SVGAGI (reference sequence). Between the trimmed V and J ends, which lost 6 bases and 2 bases, there was a span of 13 bases. This CDR3 is 14 amino acids long.

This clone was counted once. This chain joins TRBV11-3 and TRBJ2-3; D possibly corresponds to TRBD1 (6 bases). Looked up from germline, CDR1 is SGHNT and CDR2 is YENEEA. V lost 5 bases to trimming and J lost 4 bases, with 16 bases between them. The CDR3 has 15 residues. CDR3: CASSKDSLEADTQYF. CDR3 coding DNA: TGTGCCAGCAGCAAGGACAGCCTCGAGGCAGATACGCAGTATTTT.

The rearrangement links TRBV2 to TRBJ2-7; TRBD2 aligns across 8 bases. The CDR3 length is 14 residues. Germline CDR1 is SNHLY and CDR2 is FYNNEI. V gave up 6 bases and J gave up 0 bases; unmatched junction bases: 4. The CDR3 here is CASRLGLVSYEQYF. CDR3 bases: TGTGCCAGCAGACTGGGACTAGTCTCCTACGAGCAGTACTTC.

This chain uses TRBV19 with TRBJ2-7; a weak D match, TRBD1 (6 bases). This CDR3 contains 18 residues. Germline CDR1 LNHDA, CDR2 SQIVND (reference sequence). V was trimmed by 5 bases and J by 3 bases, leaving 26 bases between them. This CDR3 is CASSSFPTGNVWVYEQYF. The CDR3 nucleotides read TGTGCCAGTAGTTCCTTCCCCACAGGGAACGTATGGGTCTACGAGCAGTACTTC.

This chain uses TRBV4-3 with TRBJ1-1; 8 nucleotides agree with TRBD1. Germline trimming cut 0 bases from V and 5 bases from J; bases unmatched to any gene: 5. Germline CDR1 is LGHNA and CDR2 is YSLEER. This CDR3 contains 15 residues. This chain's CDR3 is CASSQDGQGNTEAFF. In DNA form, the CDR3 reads TGCGCCAGCAGCCAAGACGGACAGGGAAATACTGAAGCTTTCTTT.

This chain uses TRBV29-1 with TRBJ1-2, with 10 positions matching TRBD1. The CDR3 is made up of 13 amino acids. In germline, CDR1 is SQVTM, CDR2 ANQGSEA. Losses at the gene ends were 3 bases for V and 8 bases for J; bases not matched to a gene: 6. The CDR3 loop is CSVDRQGAGGYTF. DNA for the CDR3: TGCAGCGTTGACCGACAGGGGGCCGGAGGCTACACCTTC.

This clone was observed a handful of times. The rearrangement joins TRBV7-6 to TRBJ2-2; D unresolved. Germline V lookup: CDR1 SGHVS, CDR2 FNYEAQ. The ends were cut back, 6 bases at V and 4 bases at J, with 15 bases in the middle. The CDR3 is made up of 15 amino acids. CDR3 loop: CASRSQTGPTGELFF. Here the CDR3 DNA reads TGTGCCAGCAGATCTCAGACCGGTCCCACCGGGGAGCTGTTTTTT.

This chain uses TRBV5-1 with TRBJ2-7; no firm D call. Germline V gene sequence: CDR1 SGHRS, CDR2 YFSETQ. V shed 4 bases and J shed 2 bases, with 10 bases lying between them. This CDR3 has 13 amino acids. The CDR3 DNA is TGCGCCAGCAGCGCTAATAGCCCCTACGAGCAGTACTTC. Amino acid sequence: CASSANSPYEQYF.

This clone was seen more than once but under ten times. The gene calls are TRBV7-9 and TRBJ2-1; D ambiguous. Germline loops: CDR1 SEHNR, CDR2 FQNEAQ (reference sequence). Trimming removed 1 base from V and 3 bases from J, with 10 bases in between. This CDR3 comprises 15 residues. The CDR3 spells CASSLEVEYYNEQFF. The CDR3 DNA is TGTGCCAGCAGCTTAGAGGTGGAGTACTACAATGAGCAGTTCTTC. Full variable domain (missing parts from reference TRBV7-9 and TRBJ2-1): DTGVSQNPRHKITKRGQNVTFRCDPISEHNRLYWYRQTLGQGPEFLTYFQNEAQLEKSRLLSDRFSAERPKGSFSTLEIQRTEQGDSAMYLCASSLEVEYYNEQFFGPGTRLTVL.

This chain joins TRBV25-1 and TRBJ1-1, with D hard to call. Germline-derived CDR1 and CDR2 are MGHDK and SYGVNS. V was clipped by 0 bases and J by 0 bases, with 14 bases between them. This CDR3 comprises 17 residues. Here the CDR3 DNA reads TGTGCCAGCAGTGAATATAAAGCCGTAAAGTTGAACACTGAAGCTTTCTTT. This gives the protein CASSEYKAVKLNTEAFF.

CDR3 region: CAISDSGTPDDEQFF. The CDR3 coding sequence is TGTGCCATCAGTGATAGCGGGACCCCAGACGATGAGCAGTTCTTC. V usage is TRBV10-3 and J usage is TRBJ2-1; 8 bases are a match to TRBD2. CDR1 ENHRY and CDR2 SYGVKD come from the germline V gene. The CDR3 is 15 residues long. The V gene end was trimmed by 3 bases and the J gene end by 8 bases; junction bases not matched to a gene: 9.

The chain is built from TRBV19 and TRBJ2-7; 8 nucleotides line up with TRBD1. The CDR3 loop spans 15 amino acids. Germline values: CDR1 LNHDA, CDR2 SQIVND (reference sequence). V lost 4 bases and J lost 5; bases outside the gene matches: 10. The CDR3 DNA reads TGTGCCAGTAGTAGGTCGGGACAGGAGATCAACGAGCAGTACTTC. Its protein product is CASSRSGQEINEQYF.